This T cell receptor (beta chain) originates from a study of blood T cell repertoires in COVID-19. Study-level background: Acute-phase and convalescent COVID-19 samples originated in the United States, Italy and Spain.

This CDR3 has 18 amino acids. V lost 5 bases, J lost 0 bases, and 9 bases stayed unmatched. From germline, CDR1 is SGHTA and CDR2 FQGNSA. Assay: immunoSEQ multiplex PCR; the TCRdb copy retains only in-frame clones and omits some. The sample carries under 150,000 clones, about 80% recorded once. The source of this sequence is a man in his 70s with active or convalescent COVID-19. This chain links TRBV7-2 with TRBJ2-3; 12 nucleotides align to TRBD2. The sequencing sample was made of peripheral blood. In DNA, the CDR3 is TGTGCCAGCAGCCCTCGGACTAGCGGGGATGCCAGCACAGATACGCAGTATTTT. It codes for CASSPRTSGDASTDTQYF. The whole variable domain, remainder taken from reference TRBV7-2 and TRBJ2-3, is GAGVSQSPSNKVTEKGKDVELRCDPISGHTALYWYRQSLGQGLEFLIYFQGNSAPDKSGLPSDRFSAERTGGSVSTLTIQRTQQEDSAVYLCASSPRTSGDASTDTQYFGPGTRLTVL.